The 28 T cell receptor beta chains below come from one sample, sequenced in a study of T cells in Graves' hyperthyroidism and ophthalmopathy. TCR beta CDR3 sequences were amplified from RNA transcripts. TCR CDR3 underwent first-round RT-PCR with the HTBI primer set. TCRdb itself ran the multiplex PCR reads through MiXCR, one entry per CDR3 protein. The sample shows about 150,000 distinct CDR3 sequences, 22% of them seen only once. Sequencing was done on a sample of blood. These TCRs come from a woman aged 50 to 65 with Graves' hyperthyroidism that later progressed to Graves' ophthalmopathy.

This clonotype was seen repeatedly, ten times or more. J is TRBJ1-1 and V is TRBV11-2; no definite D call. Germline V lookup: CDR1 SGHAT, CDR2 FQNNGV. V shed 4 bases and J shed 7 bases, with 13 bases lying between them. The CDR3 totals 13 residues. The CDR3: CASSYKRRNEAFF. The DNA of the CDR3 is TGTGCCAGCAGCTACAAACGACGGAATGAAGCTTTCTTT.

This clonotype has ten or more counts. This sequence joins TRBV30 and TRBJ2-1; 13 positions agree with TRBD2. Trimming cost V 3 bases and J 3 bases; bases outside gene matches: 2. CDR1 is GTSNPN, CDR2 SVGIG, per germline (reference sequence). The CDR3 spans 15 residues. The CDR3 loop is CAWRGTSGIYNEQFF. For the CDR3, the DNA is TGTGCCTGGAGGGGGACTAGCGGGATCTACAATGAGCAGTTCTTC.

This clonotype was seen repeatedly, ten times or more. The chain recombines TRBV2 with TRBJ2-1; D remains unclear. The CDR3 has 13 amino acids. Trimming took off 7 bases at V and 6 bases at J, with 13 bases between the two ends. Germline CDR1 and CDR2: SNHLY and FYNNEI. The CDR3 sequence is CASKPQLGNEQFF. The DNA of the CDR3 is TGTGCCAGCAAACCACAATTGGGCAATGAGCAGTTCTTC.

A note on this clonotype: A much bigger clone sits one base away, suggesting this may be a read error. This chain links TRBV20-1 with TRBJ2-7; TRBD2 matches 7 bases. This CDR3 region has 13 residues. Germline CDR1 reads DFQATT; CDR2 reads SNEGSKA (reference sequence). The trim removed 8 bases at V and 7 bases at J, leaving 14 bases unmatched. CDR3 region: CSPGLPSLHEQYF. The CDR3 DNA reads TGCAGTCCGGGACTACCGAGTTTGCATGAGCAGTACTTC.

This clonotype was counted at least ten times. The V and J genes are TRBV20-1 and TRBJ1-1; D unclear. The V end lost 3 bases, the J end lost 1 base, and 18 bases lay between the germline ends. Germline-derived CDR1 and CDR2 are DFQATT and SNEGSKA (reference sequence). The CDR3 runs to 16 residues. For the CDR3, the DNA is TGCAGTGCTAGGTCTTTCCGACACGGAGCGAACACTGAAGCTTTCTTT. This gives the protein CSARSFRHGANTEAFF.

In the case of this clonotype: This could be a read error, since a much larger clone is one nucleotide away. This chain joins TRBV5-4 and TRBJ2-1, with 7 bases matching TRBD2. Germline V gene data show CDR1 as SGHNT and CDR2 as YYREEE (reference sequence). J gave up 10 bases and V 3 bases, and 16 bases lay outside the gene matches. The CDR3 has 16 residues. The CDR3 bases are TGTGCCAGCAGCTCCCCTCGCGGGAGCTCCTCCTACGAGCAGTTCTTC. The encoded protein is CASSSPRGSSSYEQFF.

The CDR3 region has the DNA TGCAGCGTTGTTGGGCAGGGGATTTACGAGCAGTACTTC. It encodes CSVVGQGIYEQYF. V gene TRBV29-1 combines with J gene TRBJ2-7; D possibly corresponds to TRBD1 (6 bases). CDR1 SQVTM and CDR2 ANQGSEA come from the germline V gene. The germline V and J ends were trimmed by 4 bases and 4 bases, with 14 bases remaining between them. There are 13 residues in the CDR3.

This clonotype came up many times. Here the CDR3 reads CASSLKGGVHEQYF. The CDR3 DNA follows: TGTGCCAGCAGTTTGAAAGGGGGAGTCCACGAGCAGTACTTC. The genes are TRBV27 and TRBJ2-7, with D tentatively TRBD1 (6 bases). Between the trimmed V and J ends, which lost 3 bases and 5 bases, there was a span of 14 bases. The CDR3 covers 14 residues. Germline CDR1 reads MNHEY; CDR2 reads SMNVEV (reference sequence).

A note on this clonotype: It may be a read error: a sequence one base away is much more abundant. The rearrangement uses TRBV20-1 and TRBJ2-7; D is possibly TRBD1 (6 bases). Trimming stripped 8 bases from V and 4 bases from J, with 24 bases between. This CDR3 contains 15 residues. CDR1 is DFQATT, CDR2 SNEGSKA, per germline (reference sequence). CDR3 in DNA: TGCAGTATAAAGAGACCCCGGGACACCACATACGAGCAGTACTTC. It translates to CSIKRPRDTTYEQYF.

This clonotype was detected only once. The chain employs TRBV20-1 and TRBJ2-3; 14 bases match TRBD2. The junction had 10 bases not matched to a gene; V was cut back by 6 bases and J by 5 bases. This CDR3 spans 16 amino acids. Germline CDR1 reads DFQATT; CDR2 reads SNEGSKA (reference sequence). The CDR3 region is CSATGLAGEFGDTQYF. The DNA for the CDR3 is TGCAGTGCGACGGGACTAGCGGGAGAGTTCGGAGATACGCAGTATTTT.

This rearrangement joins TRBV9 to TRBJ2-5; no clear D gene. The CDR3 has 13 amino acids. Germline V gene sequence: CDR1 SGDLS, CDR2 YYNGEE. V lost 0 bases and J lost 3, with 6 bases in between. The CDR3 is CASSVGMKETQYF. In DNA form, the CDR3 reads TGTGCCAGCAGCGTAGGAATGAAAGAGACCCAGTACTTC.

This clonotype came up many times. The rearrangement uses TRBV12-3 or TRBV12-4 and TRBJ1-5; D not certain. The CDR3 spans 14 residues. Between the trimmed V and J ends, which lost 3 bases and 1 base, there was a span of 7 bases. In DNA form, the CDR3 reads TGTGCCAGCAGTTTCCAGGTGAGCAATCAGCCCCAGCATTTT. It encodes CASSFQVSNQPQHF.

This clonotype was counted many times. The CDR3 nucleotides are TGTGCCAGCAGGGCGGCGGCGGGGCGGACTGAAGCTTTCTTT. As protein: CASRAAAGRTEAFF. The chain has TRBV28 and TRBJ1-1, with D perhaps TRBD1 (5 bases). The CDR3 runs 14 residues. V was trimmed by 6 bases and J by 5 bases, leaving 16 bases between them. CDR1 is MDHEN and CDR2 is SYDVKM in the germline V gene.

This clonotype was counted between two and nine times. This chain connects TRBV7-9 to TRBJ1-1, with 7 bases identical to TRBD1. The length of the CDR3 is 14 residues. Germline trimming cut 7 bases from V and 1 base from J; bases unmatched to any gene: 6. Germline assignment: CDR1 SEHNR and CDR2 FQNEAQ (reference sequence). The CDR3 sequence: CASTTRTGNTEAFF. In DNA, the CDR3 is TGTGCCAGCACCACCAGGACAGGGAACACTGAAGCTTTCTTT.

This sequence joins TRBV5-5 and TRBJ2-5, with 9 bases aligning to TRBD2. The CDR3 contains 15 residues. Germline CDR1 reads SGHKS; CDR2 reads YYEKEE (reference sequence). V lost 9 bases and J lost 2; bases outside the gene matches: 11. The CDR3 sequence is CATETSGRNQETQYF. The DNA of the CDR3 is TGTGCCACTGAGACTAGCGGAAGAAATCAAGAGACCCAGTACTTC.

This clonotype was detected once. The junction shows a germline mismatch at one end, possibly a read error. The chain recombines TRBV20-1 with TRBJ2-7, with D possibly being TRBD1 or TRBD2 (5 bases each). From germline, CDR1 is DFQATT and CDR2 SNEGSKA (reference sequence). The length of the CDR3 is 14 residues. The DNA for the CDR3 is TGCGGTGCTAACCTCCCAGGGACCATCTACGAGCAGTACTTC. This codes for CGANLPGTIYEQYF.

The sample holds many counts of this clonotype. This chain links TRBV18 with TRBJ2-5; D may be TRBD2 (6 bases). CDR3 size: 14 residues. The germline V gene has CDR1 KGHSH and CDR2 LQKENI. V dropped 8 bases and J dropped 2 bases, with 15 bases sitting between them. CDR3 sequence: CASTGGTFQETQYF. Written as DNA, the CDR3 is TGTGCCAGCACCGGGGGAACTTTTCAAGAGACCCAGTACTTC.

The CDR3 DNA is TGTGCCAGCAGAAGGGGTCTCGCGGGTTCGGGTAGCACAGATACGCAGTATTTT. This codes for CASRRGLAGSGSTDTQYF. This rearrangement joins TRBV2 to TRBJ2-3; D may be TRBD1 or TRBD2 (5 bases each). CDR3 length: 18 amino acids. Trimming shortened V by 6 bases and J by 0 bases, and 22 bases separated the two germline ends. Looked up from germline, CDR1 is SNHLY and CDR2 is FYNNEI.

This clonotype was seen ten or more times. The chain links TRBV20-1 to TRBJ2-5; 11 bases align to TRBD1. Germline CDR1 DFQATT, CDR2 SNEGSKA (reference sequence). The CDR3 runs to 14 residues. J lost 5 bases, V lost 2 bases, and 4 bases had no gene match. The DNA of the CDR3 is TGCAGTGCTAGATCTAGGACAGGGGGCGAGACCCAGTACTTC. Protein sequence: CSARSRTGGETQYF.

For this clonotype: Since a much larger clone is just one base distant, this may be a read error. The V gene is TRBV6-2 or TRBV6-3, the J gene TRBJ2-7; TRBD1 matches at 7 bases. CDR1 is MNHEY, CDR2 SVGEGT, per germline. The CDR3 covers 16 residues. J gave up 1 base and V 4 bases, and 10 bases lay outside the gene matches. The CDR3 loop reads CASSLWDSPTSYEQYF. CDR3 nucleotide sequence: TGTGCCAGCAGTTTATGGGACAGCCCAACGTCCTACGAGCAGTACTTC.

This clonotype was counted at least ten times. This rearrangement joins TRBV20-1 to TRBJ2-7; D remains unclear. The germline V gene has CDR1 DFQATT and CDR2 SNEGSKA (reference sequence). With 0 bases removed from V and 1 base from J, the gap between germline ends came to 13 bases. The CDR3 loop spans 15 amino acids. The chain's CDR3 is CSAREMLVLSYEQYF. In DNA form, the CDR3 reads TGCAGTGCTAGAGAAATGCTAGTGTTGTCCTACGAGCAGTACTTC.

Turning to this clonotype: Being one base from a much bigger clone, this may be a read error. The rearrangement links TRBV2 to TRBJ2-1, with a weak D call TRBD1 (5 bases). The CDR3 covers 12 residues. From germline, CDR1 is SNHLY and CDR2 FYNNEI. CDR3 DNA sequence: TGTGCCAGCAGTGGGGGCTACAATGAGCAGTCCTTC. Translated: CASSGGYNEQSF. Together with reference TRBV2 and TRBJ2-1, the CDR3 gives the full variable domain: EPEVTQTPSHQVTQMGQEVILRCVPISNHLYFYWYRQILGQKVEFLVSFYNNEISEKSEIFDDQFSVERPDGSNFTLKIRSTKLEDSAMYFCASSGGYNEQSFGPGTRLTVL.

Comments on this clonotype: This may stem from a read error, because a much larger clone lies one nucleotide away. This chain joins TRBV20-1 and TRBJ2-7, with D possibly matching TRBD1 (6 bases). CDR1 DFQATT and CDR2 SNEGSKA come from the germline V gene (reference sequence). The CDR3 contains 11 residues. The CDR3 DNA follows: TGCAGCGGTCGGGACACCTACGAGCAGTACTTC. This encodes CSGRDTYEQYF.

This clonotype was seen a few times. The chain recombines TRBV28 with TRBJ1-1; 10 nucleotides agree with TRBD1. Losses at the gene ends were 6 bases for V and 5 bases for J; bases not matched to a gene: 9. There are 15 residues in the CDR3. CDR1 is MDHEN, CDR2 SYDVKM, per germline. CDR3 in DNA: TGTGCCAGCAGCAACCCGACAGGGGGCTTAACTGAAGCTTTCTTT. Translation gives CASSNPTGGLTEAFF.

The rearrangement uses TRBV9 and TRBJ2-2; the D is unclear. V was clipped by 1 base and J by 6 bases, with 10 bases between them. The CDR3 is 14 amino acids. Germline loops: CDR1 SGDLS, CDR2 YYNGEE. The CDR3, as DNA: TGTGCCAGCAGCGTACGGCAGGATGCCGGGGAGCTGTTTTTT. Protein product: CASSVRQDAGELFF.

The chain couples TRBV2 to TRBJ1-4; maybe TRBD1 (6 bases). CDR1 and CDR2 (germline): SNHLY, FYNNEI. V lost 8 bases and J lost 2, with 15 bases in between. This CDR3 is 15 amino acids long. CDR3 region: CASVPGEVTNEKLFF. CDR3 bases: TGTGCCAGCGTACCAGGGGAGGTGACTAATGAAAAACTGTTTTTT.

The CDR3 reads CATSRAGGDYGYTF. CDR3 coding DNA: TGTGCCACCAGCAGAGCGGGGGGCGACTATGGCTACACCTTC. The chain employs TRBV15 and TRBJ1-2, with a weak D call TRBD1 (6 bases). The V and J ends lost 1 base and 3 bases respectively, with 9 bases between them. The germline V gene encodes CDR1 LNHNV and CDR2 YYDKDF (reference sequence). The CDR3 loop spans 14 amino acids.

This clonotype was recorded at least ten times. The genes are TRBV28 and TRBJ1-1; a weak D match, TRBD1 (6 bases). Germline CDR1 reads MDHEN; CDR2 reads SYDVKM. Between the trimmed V and J ends, which lost 4 bases and 6 bases, there was a span of 18 bases. The CDR3 contains 15 residues. CDR3: CASSSFGTKRAEAFF. The CDR3, as DNA: TGTGCCAGCAGTTCCTTCGGGACAAAGAGGGCTGAAGCTTTCTTT.